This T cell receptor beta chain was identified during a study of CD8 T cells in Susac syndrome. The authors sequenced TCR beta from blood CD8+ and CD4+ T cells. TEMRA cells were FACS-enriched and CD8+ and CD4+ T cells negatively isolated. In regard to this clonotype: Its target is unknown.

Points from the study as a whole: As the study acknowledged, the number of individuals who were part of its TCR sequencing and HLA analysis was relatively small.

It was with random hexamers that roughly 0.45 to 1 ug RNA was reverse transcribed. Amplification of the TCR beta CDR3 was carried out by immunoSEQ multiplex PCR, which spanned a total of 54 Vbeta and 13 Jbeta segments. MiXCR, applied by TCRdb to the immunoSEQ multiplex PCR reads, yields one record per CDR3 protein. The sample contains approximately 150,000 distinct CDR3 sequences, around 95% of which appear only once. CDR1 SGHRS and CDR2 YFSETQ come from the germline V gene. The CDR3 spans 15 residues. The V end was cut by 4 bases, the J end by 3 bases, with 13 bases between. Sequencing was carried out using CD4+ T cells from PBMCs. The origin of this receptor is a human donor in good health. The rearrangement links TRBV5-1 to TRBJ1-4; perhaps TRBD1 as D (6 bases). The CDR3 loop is CASSASGDANEKLFF. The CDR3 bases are TGCGCCAGCAGCGCCTCAGGGGATGCTAATGAAAAACTGTTTTTT.